The 20 T cell receptor beta chains presented below share a single source sample, sequenced in a study of chemoradiotherapy in HPV16-positive cancers. Assay: immunoSEQ multiplex PCR; the TCRdb copy retains only in-frame clones and omits some. The repertoire includes tens of thousands of clones, 70% to 90% of them detected once, and 3.5% to 6% sits in the top ten. This specimen was blood, taken from a patient who underwent chemoradiotherapy. These receptors all stem from a human donor with HPV-associated anogenital cancer.

The V gene is TRBV6-6, the J gene TRBJ2-1; D not certain. V was cut by 8 bases and J by 3 bases, with 14 bases left in between. This CDR3 spans 14 amino acids. In germline, CDR1 is MNHNY, CDR2 SVGAGI (reference sequence). The CDR3 here is CASSLGGGYNEQFF. CDR3 DNA: TGTGCCAGCTCCTTGGGCGGTGGCTACAATGAGCAGTTCTTC.

The rearrangement uses TRBV11-2 and TRBJ2-1; 8 bases fit TRBD2. The CDR3 consists of 19 residues. V shed 2 bases, J shed 3 bases, and the junction held 15 bases outside the gene matches. Germline V gene data show CDR1 as SGHAT and CDR2 as FQNNGV. This CDR3 is CASSLPPRGAGANYNEQFF. The CDR3 DNA sequence: TGTGCCAGCAGCTTACCCCCGCGGGGAGCGGGGGCGAACTACAATGAGCAGTTCTTC.

In this sample, this clone turned up once. The chain recombines TRBV6-5 with TRBJ2-3; D not certain. Germline V lookup: CDR1 MNHEY, CDR2 SVGAGI. The CDR3 length is 13 residues. Trimming cost V 0 bases and J 7 bases, with 8 bases left between them. The CDR3 sequence is CASSYSEINTQYF. The CDR3 bases are TGTGCCAGCAGTTACTCGGAGATAAATACGCAGTATTTT.

The chain carries TRBV30 and TRBJ2-7, with D perhaps TRBD2 (6 bases). CDR3 length: 13 residues. Germline values: CDR1 GTSNPN, CDR2 SVGIG (reference sequence). The V end was cut by 4 bases, the J end by 6 bases, with 16 bases between. The CDR3 loop is CAWNSGRPSEQYF. For the CDR3, the DNA is TGTGCCTGGAACTCCGGGAGACCTTCCGAGCAGTACTTC.

Of note for this clone: A read error is possible here, since a much larger clone lies one base away. The V call is TRBV6-5, the J call TRBJ2-3, with 15 bases that match TRBD2. Germline values: CDR1 MNHEY, CDR2 SVGAGI. CDR3 size: 15 residues. V gave up 5 bases and J gave up 4 bases; unmatched junction bases: 1. The CDR3 here is CASSGLAGGPDTQYF. The CDR3 nucleotides read TGTGCCAGCAGTGGACTAGCGGGGGGGCCAGATACGCAGTATTTT.

This chain links TRBV19 with TRBJ1-5, with TRBD1 identical over 7 bases. V dropped 5 bases and J dropped 6; count of bases not matched to a gene: 10. Germline assignment: CDR1 LNHDA and CDR2 SQIVND (reference sequence). The CDR3 spans 15 residues. Written as DNA, the CDR3 is TGTGCCAGTAGTGTGGACAGGTTAAAGGCTCAGCCCCAGCATTTT. This sequence encodes CASSVDRLKAQPQHF.

The chain joins TRBV6-5 to TRBJ2-3; 10 bases match TRBD2. The CDR3 spans 15 residues. From germline, CDR1 is MNHEY and CDR2 SVGAGI. Trimming removed 6 bases from V and 3 bases from J; junction bases left unmatched: 6. The CDR3 spells CASSRGLAETDTQYF. CDR3 in DNA: TGTGCCAGCAGCCGAGGACTAGCGGAAACAGATACGCAGTATTTT.

For the CDR3, the DNA is TGTGCCAGCAGCGTAGCGGCAGGGGCCCACGAGCAGTACTTC. Amino acids: CASSVAAGAHEQYF. The chain has TRBV9 and TRBJ2-7; D is possibly TRBD1 (6 bases). Germline assignment: CDR1 SGDLS and CDR2 YYNGEE. The CDR3 has 14 residues. V was trimmed by 0 bases and J by 5 bases, leaving 12 bases between them.

The chain links TRBV7-9 to TRBJ1-1, with unresolved D. V was trimmed by 5 bases and J by 2 bases, leaving 12 bases between them. CDR3 size: 14 residues. Looked up from germline, CDR1 is SEHNR and CDR2 is FQNEAQ (reference sequence). The CDR3 DNA follows: TGTGCCAGCAGCCCCTGGGATGAAAACACTGAAGCTTTCTTT. This sequence encodes CASSPWDENTEAFF.

In its sample, this clone was seen a few times. J is TRBJ2-1 and V is TRBV9; the D gene is possibly TRBD1 (5 bases). The V end lost 0 bases, the J end lost 6 bases, and 7 bases lay between the germline ends. Per the germline V gene, CDR1 is SGDLS and CDR2 is YYNGEE. The CDR3 extends over 13 amino acids. Here the CDR3 DNA reads TGTGCCAGCAGCGTAGTAGACAGCAATGAGCAGTTCTTC. Amino acid sequence: CASSVVDSNEQFF.

The chain carries TRBV29-1 and TRBJ1-2; D gene uncertain. V was pared by 2 bases and J by 8 bases, with 12 bases between. The germline CDR1 and CDR2 sequences are SQVTM and ANQGSEA. This CDR3 comprises 12 residues. The CDR3: CSVESLDKGYTF. In DNA, the CDR3 is TGCAGCGTTGAATCACTTGATAAGGGCTACACCTTC.

CDR3 amino acids: CASSQEERRSLTGELFF. In DNA, the CDR3 is TGTGCCAGCAGCCAAGAAGAGCGACGGTCGCTCACCGGGGAGCTGTTTTTT. The chain has TRBV14 and TRBJ2-2; D not resolved. The ends were cut back, 0 bases at V and 4 bases at J, with 15 bases in the middle. The CDR3 length is 17 residues. Germline assignment: CDR1 SGHDN and CDR2 FVKESK.

The V and J genes are TRBV5-5 and TRBJ2-7, with 11 positions matching TRBD2. CDR1 is SGHKS, CDR2 YYEKEE, per germline (reference sequence). V was clipped by 4 bases and J by 3 bases; unmatched bases: 12. The CDR3 is 17 amino acids. CDR3 region: CASSLTATSGNFYEQYF. CDR3 DNA: TGTGCCAGCAGCCTTACCGCGACTAGCGGGAATTTCTACGAGCAGTACTTC. Looking up the rest from reference TRBV5-5 and TRBJ2-7 gives the full variable domain: DAGVTQSPTHLIKTRGQQVTLRCSPISGHKSVSWYQQVLGQGPQFIFQYYEKEERGRGNFPDRFSARQFPNYSSELNVNALLLGDSALYLCASSLTATSGNFYEQYFGPGTRLTVT.

The chain links TRBV4-1 to TRBJ2-1, with D possibly matching TRBD2 (5 bases). The CDR3 length is 16 residues. The V and J ends lost 0 bases and 4 bases respectively, with 13 bases between them. Germline V CDR1 and CDR2: MGHRA, YSYEKL. The chain's CDR3 is CASSQDPAVGYNEQFF. For the CDR3, the DNA is TGCGCCAGCAGCCAAGATCCAGCGGTGGGTTACAATGAGCAGTTCTTC.

J is TRBJ2-2 and V is TRBV5-1, with TRBD2 identical over 7 bases. V was pared by 0 bases and J by 3 bases, with 2 bases of the junction left unmatched. This CDR3 is 15 amino acids long. Germline V gene lookup returns CDR1 SGHRS and CDR2 YFSETQ. The CDR3 loop is CASSLGGSDTGELFF. CDR3 DNA: TGCGCCAGCAGCTTGGGCGGGAGCGACACCGGGGAGCTGTTTTTT.

This rearrangement joins TRBV27 to TRBJ1-4; D is undetermined. The germline V gene encodes CDR1 MNHEY and CDR2 SMNVEV (reference sequence). Between the trimmed V and J ends, which lost 2 bases and 0 bases, there was a span of 4 bases. The CDR3 runs 14 residues. The CDR3 reads CASSLHTTNEKLFF. CDR3 sequence (DNA): TGTGCCAGCAGTTTACATACAACTAATGAAAAACTGTTTTTT.

This clone was counted only a few times. The chain links TRBV6-4 to TRBJ2-3; 10 nucleotides match TRBD1. This CDR3 spans 15 amino acids. Losses at the gene ends were 6 bases for V and 2 bases for J; bases not matched to a gene: 5. CDR1 and CDR2 (germline): MRHNA, SNTAGT. The CDR3, as DNA: TGTGCCAGCAGCCTTGGGACAGGGGACACAGATACGCAGTATTTT. Amino acid sequence: CASSLGTGDTDTQYF.

This clone was counted once. The chain recombines TRBV29-1 with TRBJ2-7, with 9 bases aligning to TRBD1. In germline, CDR1 is SQVTM, CDR2 ANQGSEA. The CDR3 has 13 residues. V was clipped by 3 bases and J by 6 bases; unmatched bases: 6. CDR3 sequence reads: CSVDGTGRGEQYF. The CDR3 DNA reads as TGCAGCGTTGACGGGACAGGGAGAGGCGAGCAGTACTTC.

This CDR3 is CASSPAGGGLNTEAFF. The CDR3 region has the DNA TGTGCCAGCTCACCCGCCGGAGGAGGGTTGAACACTGAAGCTTTCTTT. The chain couples TRBV18 to TRBJ1-1; D unclear. Per germline, CDR1 KGHSH and CDR2 LQKENI. The CDR3 contains 16 residues. V was clipped by 3 bases and J by 0 bases, with 14 bases between them.

The rearrangement uses TRBV10-2 and TRBJ2-5; weak D call: TRBD1 (7 bases). With the DNA end fitting TRBJ2-7 better, the J assignment may be wrong. The germline CDR1 and CDR2 sequences are WSHSY and SAAADI. There are 16 residues in the CDR3. CDR3 coding DNA: TGCGCCAGTGCGGGAAGGTCCGGGACAGTCATAAACGAGCAGTACTTC. Translated: CASAGRSGTVINEQYF.